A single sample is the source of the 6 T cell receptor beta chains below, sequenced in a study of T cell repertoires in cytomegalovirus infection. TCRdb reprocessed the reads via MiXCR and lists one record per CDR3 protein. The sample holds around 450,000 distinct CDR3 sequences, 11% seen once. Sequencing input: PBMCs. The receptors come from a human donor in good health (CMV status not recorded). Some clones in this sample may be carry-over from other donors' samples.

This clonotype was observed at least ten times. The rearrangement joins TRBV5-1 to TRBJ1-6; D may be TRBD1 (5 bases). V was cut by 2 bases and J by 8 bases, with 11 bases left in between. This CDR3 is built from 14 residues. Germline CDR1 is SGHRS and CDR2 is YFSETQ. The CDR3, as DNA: TGCGCCAGCAGCTTCGCCAGGGACGATTCACCCCTCCACTTT. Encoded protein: CASSFARDDSPLHF.

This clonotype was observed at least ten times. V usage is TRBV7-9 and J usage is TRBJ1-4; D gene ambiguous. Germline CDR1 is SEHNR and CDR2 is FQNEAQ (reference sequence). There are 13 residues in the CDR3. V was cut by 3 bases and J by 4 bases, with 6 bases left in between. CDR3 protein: CASSFPDNEKLFF. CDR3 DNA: TGTGCCAGCAGCTTCCCAGATAATGAAAAACTGTTTTTT.

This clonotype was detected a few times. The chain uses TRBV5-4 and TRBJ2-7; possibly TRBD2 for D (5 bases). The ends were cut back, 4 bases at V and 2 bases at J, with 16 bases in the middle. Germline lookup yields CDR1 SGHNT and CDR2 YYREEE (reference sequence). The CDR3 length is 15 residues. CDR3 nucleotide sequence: TGTGCCAGCAGCCCGGACTCGCCGCGGACCTACGAGCAGTACTTC. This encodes CASSPDSPRTYEQYF.

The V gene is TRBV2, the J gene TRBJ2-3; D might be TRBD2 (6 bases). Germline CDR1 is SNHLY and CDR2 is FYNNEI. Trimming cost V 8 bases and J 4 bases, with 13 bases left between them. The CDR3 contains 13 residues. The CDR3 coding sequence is TGTGCCAGCCTCGGACTATCGGCAGATACGCAGTATTTT. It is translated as CASLGLSADTQYF.

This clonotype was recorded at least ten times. CDR3 protein: CASSYTGQMNTEAFF. The CDR3 DNA is TGTGCCAGCAGCTATACGGGACAGATGAACACTGAAGCTTTCTTT. The gene calls are TRBV7-8 and TRBJ1-1; TRBD1 aligns across 7 bases. The trim removed 4 bases at V and 0 bases at J, leaving 5 bases unmatched. The CDR3 is 15 amino acids. Germline V gene data show CDR1 as SGHVS and CDR2 as FQNEAQ.

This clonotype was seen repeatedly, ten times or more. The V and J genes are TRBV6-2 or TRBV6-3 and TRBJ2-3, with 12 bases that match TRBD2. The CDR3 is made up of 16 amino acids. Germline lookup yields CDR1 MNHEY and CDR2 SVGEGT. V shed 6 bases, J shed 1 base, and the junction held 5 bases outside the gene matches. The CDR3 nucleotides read TGTGCCAGCAGCCGACCTAGCGGGGGGGGCACAGATACGCAGTATTTT. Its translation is CASSRPSGGGTDTQYF.